Each of the 14 T cell receptor beta chains below was sequenced from the same sample in a study of blood T cell repertoires in COVID-19. Libraries were prepared by immunoSEQ multiplex PCR; TCRdb keeps only in-frame clonotypes and omits some of them. In the table there are 200,000 to 300,000 clones, around four fifths of which are singletons. Sequenced material: peripheral blood. The receptor set was obtained from a man aged 55 to 70 with acute or convalescent COVID-19.

The chain combines TRBV11-3 with TRBJ2-1; 15 bases are a match to TRBD2. The V gene's germline CDR1 is SGHNT and CDR2 YENEEA. This CDR3 contains 18 residues. With 5 bases clipped from V and 6 bases from J, the junction kept 11 bases outside the gene matches. This CDR3 reads CASSATGTSGRKRNEQFF. The CDR3 DNA is TGTGCCAGCAGCGCCACCGGGACTAGCGGGAGGAAGCGCAATGAGCAGTTCTTC.

This chain links TRBV6-1 with TRBJ2-1; 12 bases match TRBD2. Trimming took 1 base from V and 5 from J; bases not matched to a gene: 3. Germline CDR1 is MNHNS and CDR2 is SASEGT. There are 16 residues in the CDR3. Here the CDR3 DNA reads TGTGCCAGCAGTGAAGAAGCTAGCGGGGGGGACAATGAGCAGTTCTTC. Translated: CASSEEASGGDNEQFF.

The chain employs TRBV5-1 and TRBJ1-2; a possible D gene is TRBD1 (6 bases). This CDR3 comprises 14 residues. Trimming left V 4 bases short and J 5 bases short, with 15 bases between. CDR1 is SGHRS and CDR2 is YFSETQ in the germline V gene. CDR3 region: CASSADGTPYGYTF. CDR3 coding DNA: TGCGCCAGCAGCGCGGACGGGACACCGTATGGCTACACCTTC. The full variable domain, completed using reference TRBV5-1 and TRBJ1-2, is KAGVTQTPRYLIKTRGQQVTLSCSPISGHRSVSWYQQTPGQGLQFLFEYFSETQRNKGNFPGRFSGRQFSNSRSEMNVSTLELGDSALYLCASSADGTPYGYTFGSGTRLTVV.

The J gene is TRBJ1-3, the V gene TRBV7-6, with 7 bases lining up with TRBD1. This CDR3 contains 17 residues. Germline CDR1 reads SGHVS; CDR2 reads FNYEAQ. Unmatched junction bases numbered 10, after V lost 5 bases and J lost 0 bases. CDR3 sequence reads: CASSPRQGFSSGNTIYF. The CDR3 DNA sequence: TGTGCCAGCAGCCCTCGACAGGGCTTTAGCTCTGGAAACACCATATATTTT.

The table lists this clone with a few counts. The chain joins TRBV21-1 to TRBJ2-7; TRBD1 reflects the table's D call only, with no check against the DNA. TRBV21-1 is described as a pseudogene. The CDR3 is 12 amino acids. The DNA for the CDR3 is TGTGCCAGCAGCAAAGTTGGGGGCCGGCAGTACTTC. This translates into CASSKVGGRQYF.

This chain uses TRBV28 with TRBJ2-3; possibly TRBD1 for D (7 bases). Looked up from germline, CDR1 is MDHEN and CDR2 is SYDVKM. The CDR3 runs to 18 residues. V was clipped by 4 bases and J by 6 bases, with 26 bases between them. CDR3 loop: CASSSPTSAGQPWDTQYF. The CDR3 nucleotides read TGTGCCAGCAGTTCCCCCACCTCCGCGGGACAGCCCTGGGATACGCAGTATTTT. The full variable domain, completed using reference TRBV28 and TRBJ2-3, is DVKVTQSSRYLVKRTGEKVFLECVQDMDHENMFWYRQDPGLGLRLIYFSYDVKMKEKGDIPEGYSVSREKKERFSLILESASTNQTSMYLCASSSPTSAGQPWDTQYFGPGTRLTVL.

The rearrangement links TRBV4-3 to TRBJ2-7, with TRBD2 as a possible D gene (5 bases). The CDR3 runs 17 residues. Germline CDR1 is LGHNA and CDR2 is YSLEER. Trimming pared 0 bases from V and 0 bases from J, leaving 15 bases between. This CDR3 reads CASSQDGGRNPSYEQYF. As DNA, the CDR3 is TGCGCCAGCAGCCAAGATGGTGGGAGAAACCCCTCCTACGAGCAGTACTTC.

The CDR3: CASSSPSRLNTEAFF. The CDR3 DNA is TGTGCCAGCAGTTCCCCGTCCAGGCTGAACACTGAAGCTTTCTTT. The chain has TRBV27 and TRBJ1-1; D not resolved. The V end lost 4 bases, the J end lost 0 bases, and 12 bases lay between the germline ends. Germline V lookup: CDR1 MNHEY, CDR2 SMNVEV (reference sequence). The CDR3 extends over 15 amino acids.

This clone has more than one count but fewer than ten. This chain connects TRBV3-1 (or the pseudogene TRBV3-2) to TRBJ2-4; 7 bases are a match to TRBD1. Trimming cost V 4 bases and J 8 bases; bases outside gene matches: 5. Germline assignment: CDR1 LGHDT and CDR2 YNNKEL (reference sequence). The CDR3 runs to 13 residues. CDR3 coding DNA: TGTGCCAGCAGCCCGACAGGGTCGGACATTCAGTACTTC. Residues: CASSPTGSDIQYF.

This chain's CDR3 is CASSLGLVPYEQYF. CDR3 DNA: TGTGCCAGCAGCTTAGGGCTGGTACCCTACGAGCAGTACTTC. The chain employs TRBV7-3 and TRBJ2-7; D is undetermined. Looked up from germline, CDR1 is SGHTA and CDR2 is FQGTGA. V was clipped by 2 bases and J by 2 bases, with 10 bases between them. The CDR3 loop spans 14 amino acids.

This chain joins TRBV19 and TRBJ2-7, with D perhaps TRBD1 (6 bases). With 5 bases removed from V and 3 bases from J, the gap between germline ends came to 11 bases. Germline CDR1 is LNHDA and CDR2 is SQIVND (reference sequence). CDR3 size: 13 residues. CDR3 in amino acids: CASSAGTNYEQYF. The CDR3 DNA is TGTGCCAGTAGTGCCGGGACAAACTACGAGCAGTACTTC.

J is TRBJ2-1 and V is TRBV4-2; 11 bases match TRBD2. In germline, CDR1 is LGHNA, CDR2 YNFKEQ. This CDR3 contains 19 residues. V trimming: 1 base; J trimming: 6 bases; junction bases outside the gene matches: 14. This CDR3 is CASSQVLAGGTYLINEQFF. In nucleotides, the CDR3 is TGTGCCAGCAGCCAAGTCCTAGCGGGGGGTACTTATTTAATCAATGAGCAGTTCTTC.

The chain combines TRBV7-6 with TRBJ1-6, with TRBD1 matching over 7 bases. Trimming removed 5 bases from V and 8 bases from J; junction bases left unmatched: 9. The CDR3 has 15 residues. The germline CDR1 and CDR2 sequences are SGHVS and FNYEAQ. The CDR3 loop is CASSPRQGRDSPLHF. DNA of the CDR3: TGTGCCAGCAGCCCCCGACAGGGAAGGGATTCACCCCTCCACTTT.

This clone is a singleton in its sample. This chain joins TRBV7-9 and TRBJ1-5; D may be TRBD1 (6 bases). Germline V gives CDR1 SEHNR, CDR2 FQNEAQ (reference sequence). The V end lost 4 bases, the J end lost 2 bases, and 15 bases lay between the germline ends. The CDR3 runs 16 residues. The CDR3 nucleotides are TGTGCCAGCAGCTCGGGGGGGGCGCTGGGCAATCAGCCCCAGCATTTT. Translating it yields CASSSGGALGNQPQHF.